This paragraph covers one T cell receptor (beta chain) sequence. Its target is not known. V was clipped by 7 bases and J by 7 bases; unmatched bases: 9. CDR1 is SGHRS, CDR2 YFSETQ, per germline. CDR3 size: 14 residues. This sample stems from a study of T cell responses to AZD1222 COVID-19 vaccine. Study outcomes and limitations: Compared with day 0, the breadth and depth of the Spike-specific TCR repertoire rose significantly after two doses of AZD1222. Every sample of the repertoires postdated the peak T cell response.

Data came from immunoSEQ multiplex PCR; TCRdb stores just in-frame clones and leaves some out. The sample lists some 100,000 clones; approximately 90% were seen once. Specimen: peripheral blood, collected on day 0 of AZD1222 vaccination. This TCR came from an adult in good health. V and J are TRBV5-1 and TRBJ1-4; 8 nucleotides align to TRBD1. CDR3 region: CASHSGQGPEKLFF. The CDR3 DNA reads as TGCGCCAGCCACTCAGGACAGGGACCTGAAAAACTGTTTTTT.